The 22 T cell receptor beta chains presented below share a single source sample, sequenced in a study of blood T cell repertoires in COVID-19. TCRdb keeps only in-frame clones here, not all; method: immunoSEQ multiplex PCR. The table records 190,000 or so clones, roughly 90% of them present only once. The sequenced sample was PBMCs or T cells enriched from blood (not recorded which). The receptors shown here come from a woman in her 30s who had been exposed to COVID-19.

The gene calls are TRBV7-3 and TRBJ1-2; D call uncertain. CDR3 length: 13 residues. Trimming cost V 5 bases and J 4 bases, with 11 bases left between them. The germline gives CDR1 SGHTA, CDR2 FQGTGA. CDR3 in DNA: TGTGCCAGCAGCGGAGAGAGTGGCTATGGCTACACCTTC. This codes for CASSGESGYGYTF.

The CDR3 here is CASRIGQAQPQHF. DNA of the CDR3: TGTGCCAGCAGAATAGGACAGGCCCAGCCCCAGCATTTT. The gene calls are TRBV6-6 and TRBJ1-5, with 7 bases fitting TRBD1. The ends lost 6 bases at V and 7 bases at J; junction bases unmatched: 6. The CDR3 contains 13 residues. Germline CDR1 is MNHNY and CDR2 is SVGAGI (reference sequence).

This chain joins TRBV7-3 and TRBJ1-2; D is uncertain. The CDR3 is 13 residues long. Per the germline V gene, CDR1 is SGHTA and CDR2 is FQGTGA. V lost 1 base, J lost 8 bases, and 11 bases lay in between. CDR3 protein: CASSLNSLGGYTF. CDR3 coding DNA: TGTGCCAGCAGCTTAAATTCCCTCGGGGGCTACACCTTC.

This rearrangement joins TRBV10-1 to TRBJ1-1; no reliable D call. The ends were cut back, 0 bases at V and 3 bases at J, with 14 bases in the middle. CDR1 is WNHNN, CDR2 SYGVQD, per germline (reference sequence). There are 16 residues in the CDR3. CDR3 in amino acids: CASSESSGEWDTEAFF. The DNA for the CDR3 is TGCGCCAGCAGTGAGTCGAGCGGGGAATGGGACACTGAAGCTTTCTTT.

V is TRBV4-1 and J is TRBJ1-4; D remains ambiguous. The CDR3 covers 14 residues. Trimming pared 6 bases from V and 14 bases from J, leaving 22 bases between. Germline-derived CDR1 and CDR2 are MGHRA and YSYEKL. CDR3 sequence (DNA): TGCGCCAGCAGTCAACGTGAGGCCGAAGGAATTCTGTTTTTT. Translation: CASSQREAEGILFF.

The CDR3 DNA follows: TGCGCCAGCAGCTTGGACCCTAGGTTAGGCACAGATACGCAGTATTTT. Translated, it gives CASSLDPRLGTDTQYF. The rearrangement uses TRBV5-1 and TRBJ2-3, with D uncertain. Per germline, CDR1 SGHRS and CDR2 YFSETQ. Trimming pared 0 bases from V and 1 base from J, leaving 12 bases between. The CDR3 totals 16 residues.

The chain links TRBV5-6 to TRBJ1-2, with D unresolved. The CDR3 is 15 residues long. The ends were cut back, 0 bases at V and 0 bases at J, with 9 bases in the middle. Germline CDR1 and CDR2: SGHDT and YYEEEE. The CDR3 loop is CASSLAAATNYGYTF. CDR3 nucleotides: TGTGCCAGCAGCTTGGCCGCGGCAACTAACTATGGCTACACCTTC.

This clone was observed a single time. The chain joins TRBV29-1 to TRBJ2-7; TRBD2 might be the D (5 bases). Germline V gene lookup returns CDR1 SQVTM and CDR2 ANQGSEA. This CDR3 has 13 residues. V was shortened by 7 bases and J by 4 bases, with 17 bases between the two germline ends. In DNA, the CDR3 is TGCAGCGCAACCGGGGATACAAGATACGAGCAGTACTTC. Residues: CSATGDTRYEQYF.

The chain recombines TRBV10-1 with TRBJ2-7; D is perhaps TRBD1 (5 bases). CDR1 WNHNN and CDR2 SYGVQD come from the germline V gene (reference sequence). V lost 0 bases to trimming and J lost 2 bases, with 14 bases between them. This CDR3 is built from 16 residues. The CDR3 nucleotides are TGCGCCAGCAGTGAGTCGTATGTAGGGGATACCTACGAGCAGTACTTC. Protein sequence: CASSESYVGDTYEQYF.

The chain combines TRBV7-2 with TRBJ2-5; 12 bases agree with TRBD2. In germline, CDR1 is SGHTA, CDR2 FQGNSA. Trimming took 2 bases from V and 2 from J; bases not matched to a gene: 3. The CDR3 extends over 16 amino acids. The chain's CDR3 is CASSLWTSGVQETQYF. CDR3 nucleotides: TGTGCCAGCAGCTTATGGACTAGCGGGGTACAAGAGACCCAGTACTTC.

This chain links TRBV20-1 with TRBJ2-1, with TRBD2 as a possible D gene (7 bases). The CDR3 sequence is 11 residues long. V lost 5 bases and J 13 bases, leaving 15 bases between the germline ends. Germline loops: CDR1 DFQATT, CDR2 SNEGSKA (reference sequence). The CDR3 sequence is CSARGGRRQFF. Written as DNA, the CDR3 is TGCAGTGCTCGCGGGGGCCGGCGTCAGTTCTTC.

The chain uses TRBV10-3 and TRBJ2-3; TRBD2 agrees at 8 bases. The CDR3 runs 16 residues. CDR1 is ENHRY and CDR2 is SYGVKD in the germline V gene. The junction had 14 bases not matched to a gene; V was cut back by 6 bases and J by 6 bases. CDR3: CAIRRVAGQKMDTQYF. CDR3 nucleotide sequence: TGTGCCATCAGGAGGGTAGCGGGGCAAAAAATGGATACGCAGTATTTT.

The CDR3 loop is CASSLPQGARTEAFF. CDR3 in DNA: TGTGCCAGCAGTTTACCACAGGGGGCGCGGACTGAAGCTTTCTTT. The chain couples TRBV28 to TRBJ1-1; 9 bases are shared with TRBD1. CDR3 size: 15 residues. Germline CDR1 and CDR2: MDHEN and SYDVKM. J lost 5 bases, V lost 2 bases, and 6 bases had no gene match.

The rearrangement joins TRBV15 to TRBJ2-7; 9 bases agree with TRBD1. Per germline, CDR1 LNHNV and CDR2 YYDKDF (reference sequence). J lost 7 bases, V lost 6 bases, and 7 bases had no gene match. The CDR3 has 13 residues. The CDR3 DNA reads as TGTGCCACCAGTAGGACAGGGGCTGGTGAGCAGTACTTC. It translates to CATSRTGAGEQYF.

The chain is built from TRBV6-5 and TRBJ1-2; D possibly corresponds to TRBD1 (6 bases). The CDR3 is made up of 11 amino acids. Germline V gene sequence: CDR1 MNHEY, CDR2 SVGAGI. V lost 8 bases and J lost 7, with 11 bases in between. The CDR3 DNA reads as TGTGCCAGCGGAACAGGGTTTGGCTACACCTTC. It codes for CASGTGFGYTF.

This clone was counted at least ten times. The chain employs TRBV7-3 and TRBJ1-3; D is unresolved. There are 13 residues in the CDR3. V was clipped by 8 bases and J by 0 bases, with 8 bases between them. The V gene's germline CDR1 is SGHTA and CDR2 FQGTGA. CDR3 sequence reads: CASGRGSGNTIYF. The CDR3 nucleotides read TGTGCCAGCGGTAGAGGCTCTGGAAACACCATATATTTT. Supplemented by reference TRBV7-3 and TRBJ1-3, the full variable domain reads GAGVSQTPSNKVTEKGKYVELRCDPISGHTALYWYRQSLGQGPEFLIYFQGTGAADDSGLPNDRFFAVRPEGSVSTLKIQRTERGDSAVYLCASGRGSGNTIYFGEGSWLTVV.

The chain employs TRBV7-2 and TRBJ2-3, with 11 bases aligning to TRBD2. Per the germline V gene, CDR1 is SGHTA and CDR2 is FQGNSA. Trimming at V came to 1 base and at J to 0 bases, leaving 9 bases not matched to a gene. The CDR3 has 19 amino acids. Written as DNA, the CDR3 is TGTGCCAGCAGCTTAGGGATAGCGGGGGGGTCGTATAGCACAGATACGCAGTATTTT. Its protein product is CASSLGIAGGSYSTDTQYF.

V is TRBV12-3 or TRBV12-4 and J is TRBJ2-7; 8 bases align to TRBD2. The CDR3 totals 13 residues. With 6 bases clipped from V and 9 bases from J, the junction kept 10 bases outside the gene matches. CDR3: CASSRPGGAVQYF. The CDR3 region has the DNA TGTGCCAGCAGCCGGCCCGGGGGGGCAGTGCAGTACTTC.

This clone showed up just once. The CDR3 bases are TGTGCCAGCGGGTACAGGGCACCCACTGAAGCTTTCTTT. This sequence encodes CASGYRAPTEAFF. This chain links TRBV12-3 or TRBV12-4 with TRBJ1-1, with D perhaps TRBD1 (6 bases). V was cut by 8 bases and J by 4 bases, with 14 bases left in between. This CDR3 region has 13 residues.

The chain employs TRBV12-5 and TRBJ1-3; D is unresolved. CDR1 is LGHNT and CDR2 is FRNRAP in the germline V gene. Between the trimmed V and J ends, which lost 2 bases and 4 bases, there was a span of 12 bases. The CDR3 is 15 amino acids. The CDR3, as DNA: TGTGCTAGTGGTTTGTTCACGGGTGACGGAAACACCATATATTTT. Amino acid sequence: CASGLFTGDGNTIYF.

The chain is built from TRBV2 and TRBJ1-5; D gene unclear. The CDR3 spans 14 residues. Germline V gene data show CDR1 as SNHLY and CDR2 as FYNNEI. Trimming cost V 7 bases and J 0 bases, with 10 bases left between them. As DNA, the CDR3 is TGTGCCAGCACCCAGATATATAGCAATCAGCCCCAGCATTTT. This encodes CASTQIYSNQPQHF.

The chain is built from TRBV27 and TRBJ1-2; a possible D gene is TRBD1 (6 bases). Trimming took 2 bases from V and 5 from J, leaving 12 bases between them. Germline V lookup: CDR1 MNHEY, CDR2 SMNVEV (reference sequence). CDR3 length: 14 amino acids. CDR3 sequence (DNA): TGTGCCAGCAGTTTAAACAGGGAGGGTTATGGCTACACCTTC. It translates to CASSLNREGYGYTF.